One and the same sample provided the 32 T cell receptor beta chains below, sequenced in a study of blood T cell repertoires in COVID-19. Sequencing used immunoSEQ multiplex PCR; TCRdb keeps in-frame clones, though not all of them. The sample shows 130,000 to 150,000 clones, roughly 84% of them seen only once. Sequencing was carried out using PBMCs or T cells enriched from blood (not recorded which). The receptors originated from a woman aged 45-65 years who had been exposed to COVID-19.

V usage is TRBV10-1 and J usage is TRBJ2-2; 10 nucleotides align to TRBD1. Germline V gene lookup returns CDR1 WNHNN and CDR2 SYGVQD (reference sequence). The V gene end was trimmed by 5 bases and the J gene end by 3 bases; junction bases not matched to a gene: 3. This CDR3 comprises 15 residues. DNA for the CDR3: TGCGCCAGCAGTCCGGACAGGGGGGACACCGGGGAGCTGTTTTTT. The encoded protein is CASSPDRGDTGELFF.

The rearrangement joins TRBV5-5 to TRBJ2-7, with 7 nucleotides matching TRBD2. V dropped 6 bases and J dropped 6; count of bases not matched to a gene: 15. The CDR3 extends over 15 amino acids. Germline CDR1 is SGHKS and CDR2 is YYEKEE (reference sequence). In DNA, the CDR3 is TGTGCCAGCACCCCTGAACGGGGGGTATCCGCCGAGCAGTACTTC. As protein: CASTPERGVSAEQYF.

J is TRBJ2-4 and V is TRBV4-2; D is uncertain. Germline V gene data show CDR1 as LGHNA and CDR2 as YNFKEQ. The CDR3 has 15 amino acids. Trimming removed 0 bases from V and 0 bases from J, with 6 bases in between. The CDR3 DNA reads as TGTGCCAGCAGCCAAGAGGCTGTAGCCAAAAACATTCAGTACTTC. Its translation: CASSQEAVAKNIQYF.

The table lists this clone with a count of one. The sample carries other DNA sequences with the same CDR3. The V call is TRBV6-2 or TRBV6-3, the J call TRBJ2-5, with 13 nucleotides matching TRBD2. The CDR3 runs to 15 residues. V gave up 6 bases and J gave up 4 bases; unmatched junction bases: 5. From germline, CDR1 is MNHEY and CDR2 SVGEGT. As DNA, the CDR3 is TGTGCCAGCAGCACTAGCGGGGGGGCAAGAGAGACCCAGTACTTC. Translated, it gives CASSTSGGARETQYF.

The genes are TRBV9 and TRBJ2-1; 8 bases are shared with TRBD2. Germline V CDR1 and CDR2: SGDLS, YYNGEE. V shed 0 bases and J 3 bases; nucleotides not matched to a gene: 5. This CDR3 contains 16 residues. The CDR3 nucleotides are TGTGCCAGCAGCGTAGGCGATAGCGGGATCTACAATGAGCAGTTCTTC. Its protein product is CASSVGDSGIYNEQFF.

J is TRBJ2-1 and V is TRBV27; D not certain. With 3 bases removed from V and 7 bases from J, the gap between germline ends came to 10 bases. This CDR3 contains 13 residues. Germline V gene lookup returns CDR1 MNHEY and CDR2 SMNVEV (reference sequence). CDR3 amino acids: CASSFNNVNEQFF. CDR3 bases: TGTGCCAGCAGTTTTAACAACGTAAATGAGCAGTTCTTC.

The chain combines TRBV12-3 or TRBV12-4 with TRBJ2-5; tentatively, D is TRBD1 (5 bases). The CDR3 extends over 13 amino acids. V lost 5 bases and J 5 bases, leaving 12 bases between the germline ends. CDR3 in DNA: TGTGCCAGCAGTGTTTCAGGGCTGGAGACCCAGTACTTC. The encoded protein is CASSVSGLETQYF.

This clone has more than one count but fewer than ten. The V call is TRBV2, the J call TRBJ1-4; D may be TRBD1 (5 bases). The V gene lost 0 bases and the J gene lost 8 bases, with 16 bases spanning the gap. This CDR3 is 16 amino acids long. Per germline, CDR1 SNHLY and CDR2 FYNNEI. The CDR3 sequence: CASSEASQGLGEKLFF. CDR3 DNA sequence: TGTGCCAGCAGTGAAGCGTCTCAGGGATTAGGGGAAAAACTGTTTTTT.

This clone showed up just once. The J gene is TRBJ1-2, the V gene TRBV6-5; D is possibly TRBD1 (5 bases). The germline V and J ends were trimmed by 4 bases and 3 bases, with 6 bases remaining between them. Germline-derived CDR1 and CDR2 are MNHEY and SVGAGI. The CDR3 totals 12 residues. This CDR3 is CASSLQDYGYTF. CDR3 nucleotide sequence: TGTGCCAGCAGTTTACAGGACTATGGCTACACCTTC.

This chain uses TRBV7-6 with TRBJ2-7; 15 nucleotides match TRBD2. This CDR3 contains 17 residues. The V gene's germline CDR1 is SGHVS and CDR2 FNYEAQ. The ends lost 5 bases at V and 6 bases at J; junction bases unmatched: 11. CDR3 amino acids: CASSRGLAGGVSSEQYF. CDR3 DNA sequence: TGTGCCAGCAGCAGGGGACTAGCGGGAGGTGTGTCTTCCGAGCAGTACTTC.

V is TRBV5-4 and J is TRBJ1-2; TRBD1 is a possible D gene (6 bases). CDR3 length equals 14 residues. V was clipped by 0 bases and J by 5 bases, with 11 bases between them. Looked up from germline, CDR1 is SGHNT and CDR2 is YYREEE (reference sequence). CDR3 in DNA: TGTGCCAGCAGCTTGGAAAACAGGGTGTATGGCTACACCTTC. Translating it yields CASSLENRVYGYTF.

The rearrangement links TRBV29-1 to TRBJ2-5; TRBD2 is a possible D gene (5 bases). Germline CDR1 is SQVTM and CDR2 is ANQGSEA. The germline V and J ends were trimmed by 4 bases and 5 bases, with 8 bases remaining between them. The CDR3 contains 11 residues. The CDR3 DNA reads TGCAGCGTTGGAGGGTTCGAGACCCAGTACTTC. Protein sequence: CSVGGFETQYF.

The gene calls are TRBV3-1 (or the pseudogene TRBV3-2) and TRBJ1-6, with a weak D call TRBD1 (5 bases). The CDR3 extends over 13 amino acids. Germline V gives CDR1 LGHDT, CDR2 YNNKEL (reference sequence). Trimming cost V 5 bases and J 7 bases, with 9 bases left between them. CDR3 in amino acids: CASSWRDNSPLHF. The CDR3 region has the DNA TGTGCCAGCAGCTGGCGGGACAATTCACCCCTCCACTTT.

V is TRBV27 and J is TRBJ2-7; weak D call: TRBD2 (5 bases). Trimming pared 7 bases from V and 2 bases from J, leaving 18 bases between. The CDR3 totals 15 residues. CDR1 and CDR2 from the germline V gene are MNHEY and SMNVEV (reference sequence). Here the CDR3 DNA reads TGTGCCAGCAAACCCGCTCTGGGAGTGGCCTACGAGCAGTACTTC. This sequence encodes CASKPALGVAYEQYF.

The chain joins TRBV2 to TRBJ2-7; no firm D call. The germline V gene has CDR1 SNHLY and CDR2 FYNNEI. Trimming took 3 bases from V and 0 from J, leaving 9 bases between them. This CDR3 is 14 amino acids long. CDR3 in amino acids: CASSDSGYSYEQYF. DNA of the CDR3: TGTGCCAGCAGTGATTCCGGGTACTCCTACGAGCAGTACTTC.

This clone was recorded only once. The rearrangement joins TRBV30 to TRBJ1-4; D not resolved. The length of the CDR3 is 13 residues. The V gene's germline CDR1 is GTSNPN and CDR2 SVGIG (reference sequence). The V end lost 2 bases, the J end lost 7 bases, and 11 bases lay between the germline ends. The CDR3 DNA is TGTGCCTGGAGTAGCTGGGAGGGTGAAAAACTGTTTTTT. Its protein product is CAWSSWEGEKLFF. The full variable domain, with the rest looked up from reference TRBV30 and TRBJ1-4, is SQTIHQWPATLVQPVGSPLSLECTVEGTSNPNLYWYRQAAGRGLQLLFYSVGIGQISSEVPQNLSASRPQDRQFILSSKKLLLSDSGFYLCAWSSWEGEKLFFGSGTQLSVL.

This rearrangement joins TRBV30 to TRBJ1-6; TRBD1 aligns across 7 bases. The CDR3 runs to 13 residues. CDR1 and CDR2 from the germline V gene are GTSNPN and SVGIG (reference sequence). V lost 1 base and J lost 15; bases outside the gene matches: 9. CDR3 loop: CAWSETGKGNLHF. CDR3 coding DNA: TGTGCCTGGAGTGAGACAGGGAAGGGGAACCTCCACTTT. The entire variable domain, with the rest obtained from reference TRBV30 and TRBJ1-6, is as follows: SQTIHQWPATLVQPVGSPLSLECTVEGTSNPNLYWYRQAAGRGLQLLFYSVGIGQISSEVPQNLSASRPQDRQFILSSKKLLLSDSGFYLCAWSETGKGNLHFGNGTRLTVT.

The genes are TRBV9 and TRBJ2-7, with 9 bases fitting TRBD1. The trim removed 6 bases at V and 5 bases at J, leaving 6 bases unmatched. The CDR3 covers 13 residues. Germline V gives CDR1 SGDLS, CDR2 YYNGEE. CDR3 coding DNA: TGTGCCAGCAACGTCGGACAGGGGAACGAGCAGTACTTC. Protein product: CASNVGQGNEQYF.

The chain combines TRBV6-2 or TRBV6-3 with TRBJ2-1, with 8 bases lining up with TRBD2. Trimming at V came to 4 bases and at J to 7 bases, leaving 6 bases not matched to a gene. The V gene's germline CDR1 is MNHEY and CDR2 SVGEGT. The CDR3 length is 14 residues. In nucleotides, the CDR3 is TGTGCCAGCAGTTTGGCGGGGGGTGGGAATGAGCAGTTCTTC. Protein: CASSLAGGGNEQFF.

The J gene is TRBJ1-2, the V gene TRBV30; D ambiguous. Germline loops: CDR1 GTSNPN, CDR2 SVGIG (reference sequence). The ends were cut back, 0 bases at V and 4 bases at J, with 12 bases in the middle. CDR3 length: 14 amino acids. The CDR3 nucleotides read TGTGCCTGGAGTGTACCGGGGAACAGCTATGGCTACACCTTC. Protein: CAWSVPGNSYGYTF.

This clone was detected a few times. The chain carries TRBV6-5 and TRBJ2-7, with D possibly being TRBD2 (5 bases). V was cut by 6 bases and J by 6 bases, with 9 bases left in between. Germline loops: CDR1 MNHEY, CDR2 SVGAGI. The CDR3 extends over 11 amino acids. The DNA for the CDR3 is TGTGCCAGCAGGTATGCGGGCGAGCAGTACTTC. Its protein is CASRYAGEQYF.

This clone has a single count. The CDR3 sequence is CASSIVGRGSYEQYF. CDR3 DNA sequence: TGTGCCAGTAGTATTGTCGGGAGGGGCTCCTACGAGCAGTACTTC. The chain carries TRBV19 and TRBJ2-7; 8 nucleotides match TRBD2. Germline V CDR1 and CDR2: LNHDA, SQIVND (reference sequence). The CDR3 totals 15 residues. V shed 3 bases, J shed 0 bases, and the junction held 4 bases outside the gene matches. Filled out from reference TRBV19 and TRBJ2-7, the complete variable domain reads DGGITQSPKYLFRKEGQNVTLSCEQNLNHDAMYWYRQDPGQGLRLIYYSQIVNDFQKGDIAEGYSVSREKKESFPLTVTSAQKNPTAFYLCASSIVGRGSYEQYFGPGTRLTVT.

This rearrangement joins TRBV7-2 to TRBJ2-1; 9 nucleotides agree with TRBD1. CDR3 length: 15 residues. V lost 5 bases, J lost 3 bases, and 5 bases stayed unmatched. Germline V CDR1 and CDR2: SGHTA, FQGNSA. In nucleotides, the CDR3 is TGTGCCAGCAGCCTCCGGGACAGGGTCTACAATGAGCAGTTCTTC. Its protein is CASSLRDRVYNEQFF.

The chain uses TRBV5-1 and TRBJ1-2, with D possibly TRBD1 on 5 matching bases. The V end was cut by 0 bases, the J end by 8 bases, with 8 bases between. Germline values: CDR1 SGHRS, CDR2 YFSETQ. This CDR3 has 12 residues. The CDR3 sequence is CASSLAGEGYTF. The CDR3 DNA sequence: TGCGCCAGCAGCTTGGCGGGGGAGGGCTACACCTTC.

The V call is TRBV11-3, the J call TRBJ2-2; D unclear. This CDR3 spans 12 amino acids. Germline CDR1 and CDR2: SGHNT and YENEEA. Trimming pared 6 bases from V and 3 bases from J, leaving 5 bases between. CDR3 sequence (DNA): TGTGCCAGCAGTCCTTACACCGGGGAGCTGTTTTTT. Encoded protein: CASSPYTGELFF.

The chain employs TRBV6-5 and TRBJ1-1; 8 nucleotides agree with TRBD1. Germline CDR1 and CDR2: MNHEY and SVGAGI. The CDR3 sequence is 14 residues long. Unmatched junction bases numbered 10, after V lost 7 bases and J lost 6 bases. The CDR3 nucleotides are TGTGCCAGCATCCGGACAGGGCCTTTCTCTGAAGCTTTCTTT. It yields the protein CASIRTGPFSEAFF.

The chain joins TRBV3-1 (or the pseudogene TRBV3-2) to TRBJ2-7; 14 bases match TRBD2. V was clipped by 0 bases and J by 6 bases; unmatched bases: 7. The CDR3 is 17 amino acids. Germline V gene lookup returns CDR1 LGHDT and CDR2 YNNKEL (reference sequence). The CDR3 DNA follows: TGTGCCAGCAGCCAAGATCAGGGACTAGCGGGGGCGGGCGAGCAGTACTTC. It translates to CASSQDQGLAGAGEQYF.

In this sample, this clone turned up once. The chain links TRBV27 to TRBJ1-1, with a weak D call TRBD1 (6 bases). Looked up from germline, CDR1 is MNHEY and CDR2 is SMNVEV (reference sequence). The CDR3 spans 14 residues. The V end was cut by 5 bases, the J end by 4 bases, with 14 bases between. The CDR3 region is CASSPREGVTEAFF. CDR3 bases: TGTGCCAGCAGTCCGAGGGAGGGGGTCACTGAAGCTTTCTTT.

This rearrangement joins TRBV9 to TRBJ1-1, with TRBD1 matching 7 bases. CDR1 SGDLS and CDR2 YYNGEE come from the germline V gene. This CDR3 has 15 residues. The trim removed 3 bases at V and 0 bases at J, leaving 5 bases unmatched. The chain's CDR3 is CASSASGTVNTEAFF. The DNA of the CDR3 is TGTGCCAGCAGCGCCTCCGGGACAGTGAACACTGAAGCTTTCTTT.

This rearrangement joins TRBV18 to TRBJ2-2, with D hard to call. Germline V gene data show CDR1 as KGHSH and CDR2 as LQKENI. CDR3 length: 15 amino acids. V lost 6 bases and J 0 bases, leaving 11 bases between the germline ends. CDR3 sequence reads: CASSSGRPNTGELFF. The DNA of the CDR3 is TGTGCCAGCTCCTCGGGTCGACCGAACACCGGGGAGCTGTTTTTT.

The rearrangement joins TRBV19 to TRBJ1-1, with 7 bases matching TRBD1. This CDR3 has 15 residues. The germline CDR1 and CDR2 sequences are LNHDA and SQIVND (reference sequence). V shed 3 bases and J 1 base; nucleotides not matched to a gene: 5. Written as DNA, the CDR3 is TGTGCCAGTAGTATGAGGGGACAGCCGAACACTGAAGCTTTCTTT. It yields the protein CASSMRGQPNTEAFF.

The rearrangement links TRBV19 to TRBJ2-1; 11 bases agree with TRBD2. V lost 4 bases and J lost 6; bases outside the gene matches: 11. This CDR3 spans 17 amino acids. The germline V gene encodes CDR1 LNHDA and CDR2 SQIVND (reference sequence). Here the CDR3 reads CASSRLAGLLKTNEQFF. CDR3 sequence (DNA): TGTGCCAGTAGTAGACTAGCGGGACTTCTAAAGACCAATGAGCAGTTCTTC.